This T cell receptor (beta chain) was observed in a study of shared clonotypes between healthy human individuals. When replicate PCRs were run on unsorted PBMC, they used approximately 0.3 ug DNA, 25,000 to 30,000 T cell genomes. The table came from immunoSEQ multiplex PCR; TCRdb's copy has only in-frame clones and leaves some out. The sample includes roughly 450,000 clones, around 74% seen only once; the top ten take 10% to 15%. Concerning this clone: Other DNA sequences from this sample encode an identical CDR3 as well.

The CDR3 is 16 residues long. Between the trimmed V and J ends, which lost 0 bases and 2 bases, there was a span of 14 bases. Looked up from germline, CDR1 is MNHEY and CDR2 is SVGAGI. The source material was PBMCs. The rearrangement joins TRBV6-5 to TRBJ2-7, with D hard to call. This receptor was taken from a woman in her thirties or forties in good health. Some clones in this sample may be carry-over from other donors' samples. DNA for the CDR3: TGTGCCAGCAGTTACTCGTGGACCCCGTCCCCCTACGAGCAGTACTTC. The encoded protein is CASSYSWTPSPYEQYF.